The 25 T cell receptor beta chains listed next were all sequenced from one sample in a study of beta chain features in type 1 diabetes. Study conclusions and caveats: Type 1 diabetes patients had TCRB CDR3s that were shorter (moderately but significantly so) in all four CD4+ subsets.

Every isolated RNA sample was fully reverse transcribed, so sequencing captured expressed TCRB transcripts. The data were produced by immunoSEQ multiplex PCR, yet TCRdb's version contains in-frame clones alone and is incomplete. The data show over 40,000 clones, with about 66% seen just once and more than 2% held by the top ten. These TCRs are of unknown antigen specificity. The sequencing input was Tregs from blood. The receptors were gathered from a woman aged 18-29 years with type 1 diabetes.

This rearrangement joins TRBV5-1 to TRBJ1-1; D gene unclear. Between the trimmed V and J ends, which lost 2 bases and 4 bases, there was a span of 15 bases. This CDR3 is 15 amino acids long. Germline lookup yields CDR1 SGHRS and CDR2 YFSETQ. The CDR3 DNA follows: TGCGCCAGCAGCTTCGATGGGGAAGGAGGCACTGAAGCTTTCTTT. It encodes CASSFDGEGGTEAFF. Drawing the rest from reference TRBV5-1 and TRBJ1-1, the complete variable domain is KAGVTQTPRYLIKTRGQQVTLSCSPISGHRSVSWYQQTPGQGLQFLFEYFSETQRNKGNFPGRFSGRQFSNSRSEMNVSTLELGDSALYLCASSFDGEGGTEAFFGQGTRLTVV.

The chain combines TRBV14 with TRBJ2-7; 12 bases line up with TRBD2. The CDR3 runs to 17 residues. The trim removed 2 bases at V and 0 bases at J, leaving 5 bases unmatched. CDR1 and CDR2 (germline): SGHDN, FVKESK. The CDR3 protein is CASSQQTSGRPSYEQYF. For the CDR3, the DNA is TGTGCCAGCAGCCAACAAACTAGCGGGAGGCCCTCCTACGAGCAGTACTTC.

The chain has TRBV7-2 and TRBJ2-1; 7 bases agree with TRBD2. J lost 3 bases, V lost 2 bases, and 1 base had no gene match. CDR3 length: 14 residues. Germline assignment: CDR1 SGHTA and CDR2 FQGNSA. The CDR3 reads CASSLSGIYNEQFF. CDR3 DNA: TGTGCCAGCAGCTTAAGCGGGATCTACAATGAGCAGTTCTTC.

This clone was seen a handful of times. This chain links TRBV7-9 with TRBJ2-2; 8 bases fit TRBD2. This CDR3 contains 15 residues. Germline CDR1 is SEHNR and CDR2 is FQNEAQ (reference sequence). Trimming took 0 bases from V and 5 from J; bases not matched to a gene: 2. Written as DNA, the CDR3 is TGTGCCAGCAGCTTAGCGCCTAGCGGGACCGGGGAGCTGTTTTTT. It codes for CASSLAPSGTGELFF.

This chain uses TRBV5-4 with TRBJ2-1; TRBD2 agrees at 8 bases. V dropped 6 bases and J dropped 9; count of bases not matched to a gene: 8. The germline V gene encodes CDR1 SGHNT and CDR2 YYREEE (reference sequence). This CDR3 contains 13 residues. This CDR3 is CASTRGGWSEQFF. As DNA, the CDR3 is TGTGCCAGCACCCGCGGGGGGTGGAGTGAGCAGTTCTTC. Looking up the rest from reference TRBV5-4 and TRBJ2-1 gives the full variable domain: ETGVTQSPTHLIKTRGQQVTLRCSSQSGHNTVSWYQQALGQGPQFIFQYYREEENGRGNFPPRFSGLQFPNYSSELNVNALELDDSALYLCASTRGGWSEQFFGPGTRLTVL.

The rearrangement links TRBV2 to TRBJ2-5; D remains unclear. Trimming pared 6 bases from V and 4 bases from J, leaving 9 bases between. Germline loops: CDR1 SNHLY, CDR2 FYNNEI. This CDR3 comprises 12 residues. This CDR3 is CASSPRIETQYF. The CDR3 DNA reads as TGTGCCAGCAGCCCCCGTATAGAGACCCAGTACTTC.

This clone was detected a few times. V usage is TRBV7-2 and J usage is TRBJ2-3; the match to TRBD1 covers 7 bases. The CDR3 is 13 amino acids. In germline, CDR1 is SGHTA, CDR2 FQGNSA. After removal of 7 bases from V and 6 bases from J, the junction contained 7 bases not matched to a gene. This CDR3 reads CASTRQGRDTQYF. CDR3 nucleotides: TGTGCCAGCACCCGACAGGGTCGGGATACGCAGTATTTT. The whole variable domain, remainder taken from reference TRBV7-2 and TRBJ2-3, is GAGVSQSPSNKVTEKGKDVELRCDPISGHTALYWYRQSLGQGLEFLIYFQGNSAPDKSGLPSDRFSAERTGGSVSTLTIQRTQQEDSAVYLCASTRQGRDTQYFGPGTRLTVL.

The sample holds a few counts of this clone. DNA for the CDR3: TGCGCCAGCAGCTTGGATTCAGGGGCGATCACGCAGTACTTC. Its protein is CASSLDSGAITQYF. This chain links TRBV5-1 with TRBJ2-7, with a tentative D call TRBD1 (6 bases). The CDR3 has 14 amino acids. V gave up 0 bases and J gave up 9 bases, with 16 bases separating them. The germline gives CDR1 SGHRS, CDR2 YFSETQ.

The V and J genes are TRBV5-5 and TRBJ2-7; D is possibly TRBD2 (6 bases). Germline CDR1 is SGHKS and CDR2 is YYEKEE (reference sequence). The germline V and J ends were trimmed by 4 bases and 7 bases, with 24 bases remaining between them. There are 16 residues in the CDR3. For the CDR3, the DNA is TGTGCCAGCAGCCGCGGGGCAGTGGGGATTGTGTGGGAGCAGTACTTC. Protein product: CASSRGAVGIVWEQYF.

This clone turned up a few times. The gene calls are TRBV5-1 and TRBJ2-2, with 9 nucleotides matching TRBD1. The ends lost 4 bases at V and 4 bases at J; junction bases unmatched: 5. The germline V gene has CDR1 SGHRS and CDR2 YFSETQ. The CDR3 is 15 amino acids. The CDR3 loop reads CASSRDRAGTGELFF. For the CDR3, the DNA is TGCGCCAGCAGCCGGGACAGGGCGGGCACCGGGGAGCTGTTTTTT. The full variable domain, its missing parts supplied by reference TRBV5-1 and TRBJ2-2, is KAGVTQTPRYLIKTRGQQVTLSCSPISGHRSVSWYQQTPGQGLQFLFEYFSETQRNKGNFPGRFSGRQFSNSRSEMNVSTLELGDSALYLCASSRDRAGTGELFFGEGSRLTVL.

The chain is built from TRBV4-3 and TRBJ2-1, with TRBD2 identical over 12 bases. The V gene's germline CDR1 is LGHNA and CDR2 YSLEER. The CDR3 covers 16 residues. J was trimmed by 3 bases and V by 3 bases; bases with no gene match: 3. CDR3 protein: CASSQQTSGGYNEQFF. CDR3 coding DNA: TGCGCCAGCAGCCAGCAGACTAGCGGGGGCTACAATGAGCAGTTCTTC.

The rearrangement uses TRBV9 and TRBJ2-1, with 7 bases aligning to TRBD2. The germline V gene encodes CDR1 SGDLS and CDR2 YYNGEE. The junction had 15 bases not matched to a gene; V was cut back by 4 bases and J by 5 bases. The CDR3 runs 17 residues. The CDR3 region has the DNA TGTGCCAGCAGCCTCGAATTCGGGACTACGAATGACAATGAGCAGTTCTTC. This translates into CASSLEFGTTNDNEQFF.

The rearrangement joins TRBV7-7 to TRBJ2-3, with 8 bases matching TRBD2. With 2 bases clipped from V and 4 bases from J, the junction kept 2 bases outside the gene matches. Germline CDR1 reads SSHAT; CDR2 reads FNYEAQ (reference sequence). The CDR3 spans 14 residues. The CDR3: CASSLRAGADTQYF. CDR3 DNA: TGTGCCAGCAGCTTAAGAGCGGGGGCAGATACGCAGTATTTT. The full variable domain, rest sourced from reference TRBV7-7 and TRBJ2-3, is GAGVSQSPRYKVTKRGQDVTLRCDPISSHATLYWYQQALGQGPEFLTYFNYEAQPDKSGLPSDRFSAERPEGSISTLTIQRTEQRDSAMYRCASSLRAGADTQYFGPGTRLTVL.

V and J are TRBV7-2 and TRBJ2-3, with 7 bases that match TRBD2. This CDR3 comprises 12 residues. Germline CDR1 SGHTA, CDR2 FQGNSA. V shed 10 bases and J 6 bases; nucleotides not matched to a gene: 7. CDR3 bases: TGTGCCACCCGGGGGGTTGTGGATACGCAGTATTTT. Its protein product is CATRGVVDTQYF.

The chain employs TRBV5-4 and TRBJ1-1; D call uncertain. Germline V CDR1 and CDR2: SGHNT, YYREEE (reference sequence). This CDR3 contains 14 residues. Trimming left V 0 bases short and J 0 bases short, with 6 bases between. CDR3 residues: CASSLVPLNTEAFF. Here the CDR3 DNA reads TGTGCCAGCAGCTTGGTCCCTTTGAACACTGAAGCTTTCTTT.

The chain employs TRBV4-1 and TRBJ2-5; D gene ambiguous. V lost 4 bases to trimming and J lost 3 bases, with 12 bases between them. Germline CDR1 is MGHRA and CDR2 is YSYEKL. The CDR3 sequence is 14 residues long. CDR3 residues: CASSRPGQEETQYF. The CDR3 coding sequence is TGCGCCAGCAGCCGGCCGGGTCAAGAAGAGACCCAGTACTTC.

This clone was counted a single time. The chain joins TRBV6-1 to TRBJ2-7; perhaps TRBD1 as D (7 bases). The CDR3 runs 15 residues. V lost 7 bases, J lost 4 bases, and 20 bases lay in between. Germline V lookup: CDR1 MNHNS, CDR2 SASEGT. CDR3 amino acids: CASKPRTGGGYEQYF. CDR3 nucleotide sequence: TGTGCCAGCAAACCCAGGACAGGAGGAGGGTACGAGCAGTACTTC.

This clone has only a few counts. In DNA, the CDR3 is TGTGCCAGCAGCTTATGGGTTCAGGGCTATACTGAAGCTTTCTTT. This encodes CASSLWVQGYTEAFF. This rearrangement joins TRBV7-2 to TRBJ1-1; possibly TRBD1 for D (5 bases). The CDR3 length is 15 residues. Germline loops: CDR1 SGHTA, CDR2 FQGNSA. The V gene lost 2 bases and the J gene lost 5 bases, with 15 bases spanning the gap. The full variable domain, in which reference TRBV7-2 and TRBJ1-1 provide the parts outside the CDR3, is GAGVSQSPSNKVTEKGKDVELRCDPISGHTALYWYRQSLGQGLEFLIYFQGNSAPDKSGLPSDRFSAERTGGSVSTLTIQRTQQEDSAVYLCASSLWVQGYTEAFFGQGTRLTVV.

The V gene is TRBV28, the J gene TRBJ2-1; 9 bases are a match to TRBD1. CDR1 and CDR2 (germline): MDHEN, SYDVKM. The CDR3 has 16 amino acids. V dropped 5 bases and J dropped 6; count of bases not matched to a gene: 11. The CDR3 is CASSLLGQGGPNEQFF. DNA for the CDR3: TGTGCCAGCAGTCTCCTGGGACAGGGAGGTCCCAATGAGCAGTTCTTC.

The CDR3 sequence is CASSPFPGHEKLFF. The DNA of the CDR3 is TGCGCCAGCAGCCCATTCCCAGGGCATGAAAAACTGTTTTTT. V and J are TRBV5-1 and TRBJ1-4, with D possibly TRBD1 on 5 matching bases. V was trimmed by 4 bases and J by 6 bases, leaving 13 bases between them. Per germline, CDR1 SGHRS and CDR2 YFSETQ. This CDR3 is built from 14 residues. Full variable domain (rest looked up from reference TRBV5-1 and TRBJ1-4): KAGVTQTPRYLIKTRGQQVTLSCSPISGHRSVSWYQQTPGQGLQFLFEYFSETQRNKGNFPGRFSGRQFSNSRSEMNVSTLELGDSALYLCASSPFPGHEKLFFGSGTQLSVL.

The chain joins TRBV2 to TRBJ1-5; 8 bases fit TRBD1. There are 14 residues in the CDR3. V trimming: 6 bases; J trimming: 7 bases; junction bases outside the gene matches: 8. The V gene's germline CDR1 is SNHLY and CDR2 FYNNEI. The CDR3 protein is CASRGQGAGQPQHF. The CDR3 nucleotides read TGTGCCAGCAGAGGGCAGGGGGCGGGACAGCCCCAGCATTTT.

The table lists this clone with a few counts. V gene TRBV7-2 combines with J gene TRBJ2-3, with TRBD2 matching over 10 bases. V was pared by 6 bases and J by 2 bases, with 8 bases of the junction left unmatched. The CDR3 covers 16 residues. Germline CDR1 SGHTA, CDR2 FQGNSA. CDR3 coding DNA: TGTGCCAGCAGGAAGGGGCTAGCGGGGGTCACAGATACGCAGTATTTT. Amino acid sequence: CASRKGLAGVTDTQYF.

The rearrangement links TRBV5-1 to TRBJ2-5, with 11 positions matching TRBD2. The J call may be in error: the DNA end matches TRBJ2-7 better. There are 15 residues in the CDR3. The germline CDR1 and CDR2 sequences are SGHRS and YFSETQ. The CDR3 loop reads CASSGTSGGPYEQYF. The CDR3, as DNA: TGCGCCAGCAGCGGAACTAGCGGGGGTCCCTACGAGCAGTACTTC.

This clone was counted between two and nine times. The chain is built from TRBV10-3 and TRBJ2-3; TRBD2 agrees at 9 bases. The J segment lost 3 bases and the V segment lost 2 bases, leaving 0 bases of the junction unmatched. This CDR3 region has 14 residues. Germline V CDR1 and CDR2: ENHRY, SYGVKD. The CDR3 DNA reads TGTGCCATCAGTGAGACTAGCGGGACAGATACGCAGTATTTT. The encoded protein is CAISETSGTDTQYF.

The J gene is TRBJ2-5, the V gene TRBV5-6, with D perhaps TRBD2 (6 bases). CDR1 and CDR2 (germline): SGHDT, YYEEEE. Trimming stripped 2 bases from V and 1 base from J, with 12 bases between. The CDR3 is 15 residues long. The chain's CDR3 is CASSFPGTAQETQYF. The CDR3 DNA sequence: TGTGCCAGCAGCTTTCCCGGGACTGCCCAAGAGACCCAGTACTTC. Full variable domain (missing parts from reference TRBV5-6 and TRBJ2-5): DAGVTQSPTHLIKTRGQQVTLRCSPKSGHDTVSWYQQALGQGPQFIFQYYEEEERQRGNFPDRFSGHQFPNYSSELNVNALLLGDSALYLCASSFPGTAQETQYFGPGTRLLVL.